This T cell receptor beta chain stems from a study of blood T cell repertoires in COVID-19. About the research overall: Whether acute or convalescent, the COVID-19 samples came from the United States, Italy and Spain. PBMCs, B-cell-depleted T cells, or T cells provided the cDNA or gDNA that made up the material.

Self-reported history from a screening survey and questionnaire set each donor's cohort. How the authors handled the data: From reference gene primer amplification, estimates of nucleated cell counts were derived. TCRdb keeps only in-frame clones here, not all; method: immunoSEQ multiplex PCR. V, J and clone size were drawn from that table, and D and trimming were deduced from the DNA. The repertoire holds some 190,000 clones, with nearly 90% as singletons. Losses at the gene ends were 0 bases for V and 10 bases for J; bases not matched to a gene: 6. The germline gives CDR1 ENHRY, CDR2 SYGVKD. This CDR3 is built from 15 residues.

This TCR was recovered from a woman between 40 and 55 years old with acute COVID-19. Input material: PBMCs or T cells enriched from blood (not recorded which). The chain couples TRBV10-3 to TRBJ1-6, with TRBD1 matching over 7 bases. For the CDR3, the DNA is TGTGCCATCAGTGAGTCAGGGGGCGCGGAGTCACCCCTCCACTTT. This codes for CAISESGGAESPLHF.